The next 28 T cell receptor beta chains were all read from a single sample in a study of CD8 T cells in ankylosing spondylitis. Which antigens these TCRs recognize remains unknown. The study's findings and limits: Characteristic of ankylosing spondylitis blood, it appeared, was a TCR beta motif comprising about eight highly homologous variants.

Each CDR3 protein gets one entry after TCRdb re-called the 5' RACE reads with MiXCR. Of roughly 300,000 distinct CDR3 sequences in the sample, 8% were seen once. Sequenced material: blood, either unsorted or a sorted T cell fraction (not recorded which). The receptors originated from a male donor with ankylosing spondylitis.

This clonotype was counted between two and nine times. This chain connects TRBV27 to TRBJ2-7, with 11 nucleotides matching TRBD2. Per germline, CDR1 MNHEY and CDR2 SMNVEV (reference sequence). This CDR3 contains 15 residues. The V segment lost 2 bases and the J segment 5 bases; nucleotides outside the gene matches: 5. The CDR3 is CASSLTSGSVNEQYF. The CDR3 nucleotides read TGTGCCAGCAGTTTAACTAGCGGGAGTGTGAACGAGCAGTACTTC.

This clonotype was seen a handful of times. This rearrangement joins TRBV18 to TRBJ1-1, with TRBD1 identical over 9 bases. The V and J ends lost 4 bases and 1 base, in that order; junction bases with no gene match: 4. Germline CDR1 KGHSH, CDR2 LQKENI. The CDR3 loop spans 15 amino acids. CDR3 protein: CASSRDRVENTEAFF. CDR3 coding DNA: TGTGCCAGCTCACGGGACAGGGTGGAGAACACTGAAGCTTTCTTT.

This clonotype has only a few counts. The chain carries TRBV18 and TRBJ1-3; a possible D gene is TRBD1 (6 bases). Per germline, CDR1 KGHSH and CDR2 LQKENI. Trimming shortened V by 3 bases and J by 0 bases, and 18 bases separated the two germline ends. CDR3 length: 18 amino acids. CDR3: CASSPVPLQGISGNTIYF. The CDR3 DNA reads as TGTGCCAGCTCACCGGTACCTTTACAGGGCATCTCTGGAAACACCATATATTTT.

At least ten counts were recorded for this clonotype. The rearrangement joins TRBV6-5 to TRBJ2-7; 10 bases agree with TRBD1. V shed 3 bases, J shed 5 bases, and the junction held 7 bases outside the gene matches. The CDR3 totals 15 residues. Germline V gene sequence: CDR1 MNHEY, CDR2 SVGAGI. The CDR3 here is CASSYRTGGHDEQYF. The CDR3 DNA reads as TGTGCCAGCAGTTATCGGACAGGGGGTCACGACGAGCAGTACTTC.

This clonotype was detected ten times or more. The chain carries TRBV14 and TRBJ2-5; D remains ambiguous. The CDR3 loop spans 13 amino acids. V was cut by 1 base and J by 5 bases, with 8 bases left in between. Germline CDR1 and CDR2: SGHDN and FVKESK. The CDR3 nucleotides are TGTGCCAGCAGCCAAGGATTATGGGAGACCCAGTACTTC. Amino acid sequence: CASSQGLWETQYF.

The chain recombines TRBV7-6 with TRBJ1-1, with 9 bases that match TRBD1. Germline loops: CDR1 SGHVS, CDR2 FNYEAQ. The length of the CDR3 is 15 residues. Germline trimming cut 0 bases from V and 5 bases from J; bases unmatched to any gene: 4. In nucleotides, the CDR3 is TGTGCCAGCAGCTTAGCGCAGACAGGGGGAACTGAAGCTTTCTTT. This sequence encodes CASSLAQTGGTEAFF.

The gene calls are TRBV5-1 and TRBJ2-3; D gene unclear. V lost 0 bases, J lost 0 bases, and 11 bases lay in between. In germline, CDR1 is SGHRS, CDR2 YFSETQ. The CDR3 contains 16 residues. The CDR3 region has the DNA TGCGCCAGCAGCTTGGGGCTGACGACTAGCACAGATACGCAGTATTTT. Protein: CASSLGLTTSTDTQYF.

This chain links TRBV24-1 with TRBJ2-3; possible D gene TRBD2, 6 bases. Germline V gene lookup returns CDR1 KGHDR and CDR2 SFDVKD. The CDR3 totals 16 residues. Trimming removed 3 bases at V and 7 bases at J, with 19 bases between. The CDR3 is CATSDALPGAINTQYF. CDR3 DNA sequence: TGTGCCACCAGTGATGCCCTTCCGGGAGCGATAAATACGCAGTATTTT.

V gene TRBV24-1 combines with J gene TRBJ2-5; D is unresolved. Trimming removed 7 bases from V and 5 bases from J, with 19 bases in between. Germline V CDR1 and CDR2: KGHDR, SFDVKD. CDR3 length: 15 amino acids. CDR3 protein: CATSLPAGSRETQYF. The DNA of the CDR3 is TGTGCCACCAGCCTACCGGCTGGGTCCCGGGAGACCCAGTACTTC.

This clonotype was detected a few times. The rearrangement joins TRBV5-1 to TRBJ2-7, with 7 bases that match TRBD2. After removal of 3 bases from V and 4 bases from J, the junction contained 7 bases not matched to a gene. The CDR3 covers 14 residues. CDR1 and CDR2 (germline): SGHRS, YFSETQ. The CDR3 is CASSSGLETYEQYF. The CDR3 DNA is TGCGCCAGCAGCTCAGGACTAGAAACGTACGAGCAGTACTTC. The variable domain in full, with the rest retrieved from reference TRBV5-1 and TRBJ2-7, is KAGVTQTPRYLIKTRGQQVTLSCSPISGHRSVSWYQQTPGQGLQFLFEYFSETQRNKGNFPGRFSGRQFSNSRSEMNVSTLELGDSALYLCASSSGLETYEQYFGPGTRLTVT.

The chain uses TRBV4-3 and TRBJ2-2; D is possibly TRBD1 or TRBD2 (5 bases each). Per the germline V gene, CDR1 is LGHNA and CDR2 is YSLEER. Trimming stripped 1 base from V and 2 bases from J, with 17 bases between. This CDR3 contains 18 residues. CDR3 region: CASSQGASSGGNTGELFF. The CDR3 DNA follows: TGCGCCAGCAGCCAAGGGGCCTCTTCTGGGGGTAACACCGGGGAGCTGTTTTTT.

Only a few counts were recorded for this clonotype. Here the CDR3 DNA reads TGTGCCAGCAGCTTGCGTTATCAGCCCCAGCATTTT. Protein: CASSLRYQPQHF. The rearrangement uses TRBV7-2 and TRBJ1-5; D is uncertain. CDR3 length: 12 amino acids. Trimming took off 3 bases at V and 5 bases at J, with 5 bases between the two ends. The V gene's germline CDR1 is SGHTA and CDR2 FQGNSA. The full variable domain, its missing parts supplied by reference TRBV7-2 and TRBJ1-5, is GAGVSQSPSNKVTEKGKDVELRCDPISGHTALYWYRQSLGQGLEFLIYFQGNSAPDKSGLPSDRFSAERTGGSVSTLTIQRTQQEDSAVYLCASSLRYQPQHFGDGTRLSIL.

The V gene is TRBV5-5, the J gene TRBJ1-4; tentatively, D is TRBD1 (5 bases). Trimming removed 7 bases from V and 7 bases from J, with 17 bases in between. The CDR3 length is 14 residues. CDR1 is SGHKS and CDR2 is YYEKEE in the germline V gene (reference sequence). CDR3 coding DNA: TGTGCCAGCGGCCCCTGGGGCGGGTTTGAAAAACTGTTTTTT. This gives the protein CASGPWGGFEKLFF. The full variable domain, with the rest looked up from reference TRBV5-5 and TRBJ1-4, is DAGVTQSPTHLIKTRGQQVTLRCSPISGHKSVSWYQQVLGQGPQFIFQYYEKEERGRGNFPDRFSARQFPNYSSELNVNALLLGDSALYLCASGPWGGFEKLFFGSGTQLSVL.

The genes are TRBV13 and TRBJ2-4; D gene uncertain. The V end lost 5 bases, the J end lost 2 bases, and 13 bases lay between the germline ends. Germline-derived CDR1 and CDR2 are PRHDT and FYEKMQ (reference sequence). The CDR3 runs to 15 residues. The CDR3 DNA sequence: TGTGCCAGCAGCCCGTACTCGCGTACCAAAAACATTCAGTACTTC. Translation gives CASSPYSRTKNIQYF.

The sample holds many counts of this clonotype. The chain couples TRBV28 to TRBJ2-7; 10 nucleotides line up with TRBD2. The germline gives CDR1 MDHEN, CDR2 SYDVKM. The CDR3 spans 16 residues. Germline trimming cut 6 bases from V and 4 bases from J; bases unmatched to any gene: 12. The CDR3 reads CASSPPGSGRDYEQYF. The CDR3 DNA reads TGTGCCAGCAGCCCCCCTGGGAGCGGGAGGGATTACGAGCAGTACTTC.

The CDR3 protein is CASSLGPEREPYNEQFF. The CDR3 nucleotides read TGCGCCAGCAGCTTAGGCCCGGAGCGGGAGCCTTACAATGAGCAGTTCTTC. This chain joins TRBV5-1 and TRBJ2-1; 8 bases line up with TRBD2. CDR3 length: 17 amino acids. Losses at the gene ends were 2 bases for V and 4 bases for J; bases not matched to a gene: 11. Germline V CDR1 and CDR2: SGHRS, YFSETQ.

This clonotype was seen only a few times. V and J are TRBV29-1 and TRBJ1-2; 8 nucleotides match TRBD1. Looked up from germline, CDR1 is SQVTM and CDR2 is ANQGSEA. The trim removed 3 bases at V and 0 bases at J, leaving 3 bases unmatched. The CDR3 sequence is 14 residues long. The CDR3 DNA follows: TGCAGCGTTGAGAGACAGGGGTCTAACTATGGCTACACCTTC. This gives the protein CSVERQGSNYGYTF.

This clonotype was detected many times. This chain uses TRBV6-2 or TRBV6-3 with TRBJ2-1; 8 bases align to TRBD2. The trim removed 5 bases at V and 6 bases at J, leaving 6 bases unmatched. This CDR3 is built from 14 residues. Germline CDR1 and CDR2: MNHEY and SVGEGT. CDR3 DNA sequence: TGTGCCAGCAGTGCACCGACTAGCGCCAATGAGCAGTTCTTC. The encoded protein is CASSAPTSANEQFF.

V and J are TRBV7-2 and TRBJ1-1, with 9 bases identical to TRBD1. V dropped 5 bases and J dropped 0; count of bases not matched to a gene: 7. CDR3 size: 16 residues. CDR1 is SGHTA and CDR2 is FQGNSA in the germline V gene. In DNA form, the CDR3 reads TGTGCCAGCAGCGTTACAGGGGGCTCCGTGAACACTGAAGCTTTCTTT. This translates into CASSVTGGSVNTEAFF. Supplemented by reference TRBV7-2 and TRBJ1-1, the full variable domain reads GAGVSQSPSNKVTEKGKDVELRCDPISGHTALYWYRQSLGQGLEFLIYFQGNSAPDKSGLPSDRFSAERTGGSVSTLTIQRTQQEDSAVYLCASSVTGGSVNTEAFFGQGTRLTVV.

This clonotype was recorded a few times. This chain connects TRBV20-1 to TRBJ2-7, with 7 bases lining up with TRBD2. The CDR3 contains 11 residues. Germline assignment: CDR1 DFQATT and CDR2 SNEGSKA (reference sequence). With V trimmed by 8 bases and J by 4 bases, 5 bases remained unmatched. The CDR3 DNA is TGCAGTCGACTAGCCCTATACGAGCAGTACTTC. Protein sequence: CSRLALYEQYF.

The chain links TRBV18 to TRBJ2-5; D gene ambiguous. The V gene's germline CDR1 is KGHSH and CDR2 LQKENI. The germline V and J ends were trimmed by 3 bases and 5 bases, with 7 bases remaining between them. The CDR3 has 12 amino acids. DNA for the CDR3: TGTGCCAGCTCACCGAAAGGGGAGACCCAGTACTTC. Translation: CASSPKGETQYF.

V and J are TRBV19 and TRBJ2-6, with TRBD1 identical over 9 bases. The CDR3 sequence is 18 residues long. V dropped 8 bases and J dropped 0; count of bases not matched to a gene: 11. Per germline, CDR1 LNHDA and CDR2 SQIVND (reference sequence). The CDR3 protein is CASGKSGTGFSGANVLTF. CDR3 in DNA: TGTGCCAGTGGTAAGTCCGGGACAGGGTTCTCTGGGGCCAACGTCCTGACTTTC. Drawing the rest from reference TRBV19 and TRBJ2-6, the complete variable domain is DGGITQSPKYLFRKEGQNVTLSCEQNLNHDAMYWYRQDPGQGLRLIYYSQIVNDFQKGDIAEGYSVSREKKESFPLTVTSAQKNPTAFYLCASGKSGTGFSGANVLTFGAGSRLTVL.

The CDR3 DNA reads as TGCAGCGTTTGGTTGGGACAGGGGGCTGGCGAGCAGTACTTC. Translated: CSVWLGQGAGEQYF. The rearrangement joins TRBV29-1 to TRBJ2-7; 12 nucleotides line up with TRBD1. This CDR3 has 14 amino acids. Germline V lookup: CDR1 SQVTM, CDR2 ANQGSEA. V dropped 5 bases and J dropped 6; count of bases not matched to a gene: 8.

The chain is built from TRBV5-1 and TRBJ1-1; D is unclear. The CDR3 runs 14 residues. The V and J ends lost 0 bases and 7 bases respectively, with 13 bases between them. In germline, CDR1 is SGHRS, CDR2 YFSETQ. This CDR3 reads CASSLDLDRNEAFF. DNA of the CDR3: TGCGCCAGCAGCTTGGATCTTGACCGTAATGAAGCTTTCTTT.

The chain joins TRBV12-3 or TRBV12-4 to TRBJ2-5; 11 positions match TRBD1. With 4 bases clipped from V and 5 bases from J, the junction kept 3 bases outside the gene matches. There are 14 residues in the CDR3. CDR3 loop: CASSSDRGRETQYF. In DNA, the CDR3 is TGTGCCAGCAGTTCGGACAGGGGGCGGGAGACCCAGTACTTC.

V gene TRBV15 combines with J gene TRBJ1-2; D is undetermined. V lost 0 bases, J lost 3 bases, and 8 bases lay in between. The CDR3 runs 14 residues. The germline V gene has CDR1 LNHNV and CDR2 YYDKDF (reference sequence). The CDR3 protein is CATSRDIDYYGYTF. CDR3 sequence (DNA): TGTGCCACCAGCAGAGATATAGACTACTATGGCTACACCTTC.

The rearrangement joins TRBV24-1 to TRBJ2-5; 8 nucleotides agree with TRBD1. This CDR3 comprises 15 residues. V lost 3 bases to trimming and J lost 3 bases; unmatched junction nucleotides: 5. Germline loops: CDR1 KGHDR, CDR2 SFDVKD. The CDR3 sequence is CATSDRDRFEETQYF. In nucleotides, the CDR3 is TGTGCCACCAGTGATAGGGACAGGTTCGAAGAGACCCAGTACTTC.

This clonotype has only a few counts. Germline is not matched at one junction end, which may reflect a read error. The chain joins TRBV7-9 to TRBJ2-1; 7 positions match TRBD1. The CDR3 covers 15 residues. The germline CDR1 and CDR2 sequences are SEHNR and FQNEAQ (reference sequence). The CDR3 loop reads CASNLQGLGLHEQFF. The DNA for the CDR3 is TGTGCCAGCAACTTACAGGGGTTAGGTTTGCATGAGCAGTTCTTC.